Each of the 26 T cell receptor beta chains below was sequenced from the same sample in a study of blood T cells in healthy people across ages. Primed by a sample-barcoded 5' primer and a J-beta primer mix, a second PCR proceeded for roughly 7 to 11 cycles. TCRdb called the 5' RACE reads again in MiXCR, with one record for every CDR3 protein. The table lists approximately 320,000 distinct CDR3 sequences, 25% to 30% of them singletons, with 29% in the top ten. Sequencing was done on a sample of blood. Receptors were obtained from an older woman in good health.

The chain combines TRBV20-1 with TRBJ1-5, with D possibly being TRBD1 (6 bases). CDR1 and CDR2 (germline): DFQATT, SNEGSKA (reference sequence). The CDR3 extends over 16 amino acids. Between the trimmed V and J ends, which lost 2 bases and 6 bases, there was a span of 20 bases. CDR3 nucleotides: TGCAGTGCTAGAACTAGCCTGGGGGGCGTGGGTCAGCCCCAGCATTTT. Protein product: CSARTSLGGVGQPQHF.

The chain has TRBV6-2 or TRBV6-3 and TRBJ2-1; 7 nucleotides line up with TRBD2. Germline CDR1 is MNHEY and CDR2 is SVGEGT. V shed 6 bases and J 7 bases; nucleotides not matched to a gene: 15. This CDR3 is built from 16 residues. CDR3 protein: CASSPAAVLRGNEQFF. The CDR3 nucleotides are TGTGCCAGCAGCCCCGCGGCCGTGCTGCGGGGGAATGAGCAGTTCTTC.

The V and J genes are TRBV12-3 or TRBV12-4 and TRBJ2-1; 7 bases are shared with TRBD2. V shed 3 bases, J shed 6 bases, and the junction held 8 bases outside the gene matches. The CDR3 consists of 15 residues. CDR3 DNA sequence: TGTGCCAGCAGTTTGGTTTCGGGACTAAGCAATGAGCAGTTCTTC. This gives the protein CASSLVSGLSNEQFF.

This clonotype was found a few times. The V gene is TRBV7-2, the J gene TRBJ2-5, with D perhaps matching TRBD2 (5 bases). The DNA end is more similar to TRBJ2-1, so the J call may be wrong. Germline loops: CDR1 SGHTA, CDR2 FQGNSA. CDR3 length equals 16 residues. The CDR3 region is CASSLAAEAFYNEQFF. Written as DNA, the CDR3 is TGTGCCAGCAGCTTAGCGGCGGAGGCCTTCTACAATGAGCAGTTCTTC.

CDR3 protein: CASTKFTSVKGNTEAFF. CDR3 sequence (DNA): TGTGCCAGTACCAAATTCACCTCCGTCAAGGGGAACACTGAAGCTTTCTTT. The chain couples TRBV19 to TRBJ1-1; D unresolved. The germline V gene has CDR1 LNHDA and CDR2 SQIVND (reference sequence). V lost 7 bases, J lost 1 base, and 22 bases lay in between. The CDR3 consists of 17 residues.

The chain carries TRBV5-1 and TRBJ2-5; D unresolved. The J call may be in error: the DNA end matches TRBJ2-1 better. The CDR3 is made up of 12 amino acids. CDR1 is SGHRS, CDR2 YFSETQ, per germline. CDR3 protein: CASSFSLSEQFF. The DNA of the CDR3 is TGCGCCAGCAGCTTTTCTCTTAGTGAGCAGTTCTTC.

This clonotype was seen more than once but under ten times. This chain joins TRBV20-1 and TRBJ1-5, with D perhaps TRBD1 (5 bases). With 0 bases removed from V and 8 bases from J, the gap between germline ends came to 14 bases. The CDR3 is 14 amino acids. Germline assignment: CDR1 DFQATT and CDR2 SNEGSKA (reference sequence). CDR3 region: CSAREGSGREPQHF. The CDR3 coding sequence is TGCAGTGCTAGAGAAGGATCAGGGAGGGAGCCCCAGCATTTT.

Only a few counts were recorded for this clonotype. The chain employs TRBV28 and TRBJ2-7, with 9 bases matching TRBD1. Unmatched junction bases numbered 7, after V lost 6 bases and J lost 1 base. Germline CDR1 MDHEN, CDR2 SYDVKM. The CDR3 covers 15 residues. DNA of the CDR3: TGTGCCAGCAGGATTGGGGGACAGGGATCCTACGAGCAGTACTTC. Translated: CASRIGGQGSYEQYF.

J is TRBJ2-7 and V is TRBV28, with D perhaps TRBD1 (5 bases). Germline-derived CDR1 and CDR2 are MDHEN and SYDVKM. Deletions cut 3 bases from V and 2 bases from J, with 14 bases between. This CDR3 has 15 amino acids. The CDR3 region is CASSFVGKGTYEQYF. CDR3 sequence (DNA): TGTGCCAGCAGTTTCGTGGGGAAGGGGACCTACGAGCAGTACTTC.

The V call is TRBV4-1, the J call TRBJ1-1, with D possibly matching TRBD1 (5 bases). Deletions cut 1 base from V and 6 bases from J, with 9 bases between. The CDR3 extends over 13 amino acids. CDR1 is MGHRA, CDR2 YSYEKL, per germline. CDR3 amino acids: CASSQVGQAEAFF. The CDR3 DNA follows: TGCGCCAGCAGCCAAGTGGGGCAGGCTGAAGCTTTCTTT.

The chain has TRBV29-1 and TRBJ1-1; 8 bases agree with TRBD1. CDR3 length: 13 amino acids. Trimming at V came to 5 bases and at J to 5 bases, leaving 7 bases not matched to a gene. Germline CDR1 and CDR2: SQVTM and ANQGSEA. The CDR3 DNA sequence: TGCAGCGTTCCCGGGACAGGCTGGACTGAAGCTTTCTTT. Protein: CSVPGTGWTEAFF.

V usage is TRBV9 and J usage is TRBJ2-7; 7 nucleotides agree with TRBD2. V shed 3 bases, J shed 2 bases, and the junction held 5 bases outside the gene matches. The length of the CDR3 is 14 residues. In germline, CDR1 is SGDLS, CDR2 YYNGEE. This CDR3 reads CASSGGREAYEQYF. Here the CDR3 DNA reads TGTGCCAGCAGCGGGGGACGGGAGGCCTACGAGCAGTACTTC.

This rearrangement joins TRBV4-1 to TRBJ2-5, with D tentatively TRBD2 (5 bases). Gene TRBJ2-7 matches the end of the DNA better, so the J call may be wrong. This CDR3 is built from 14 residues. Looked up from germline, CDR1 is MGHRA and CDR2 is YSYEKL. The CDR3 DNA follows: TGCGCCAGCAGCCAAGTAGGCCTAGCCGACGAGCAGTACTTC. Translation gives CASSQVGLADEQYF.

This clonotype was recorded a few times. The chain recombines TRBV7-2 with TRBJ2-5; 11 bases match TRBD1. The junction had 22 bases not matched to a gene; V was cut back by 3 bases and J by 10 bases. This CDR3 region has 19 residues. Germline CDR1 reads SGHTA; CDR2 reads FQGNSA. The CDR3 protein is CASSFSNLYPGQGGFVQYF. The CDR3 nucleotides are TGTGCCAGCAGCTTCAGCAACCTTTACCCGGGACAGGGGGGTTTTGTCCAGTACTTC.

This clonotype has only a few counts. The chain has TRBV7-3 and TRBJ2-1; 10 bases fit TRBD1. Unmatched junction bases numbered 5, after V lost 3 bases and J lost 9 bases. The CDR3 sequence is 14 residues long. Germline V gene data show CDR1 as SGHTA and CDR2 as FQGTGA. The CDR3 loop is CASSFGQGVGEQFF. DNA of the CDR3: TGTGCCAGCAGCTTCGGACAGGGGGTTGGTGAGCAGTTCTTC.

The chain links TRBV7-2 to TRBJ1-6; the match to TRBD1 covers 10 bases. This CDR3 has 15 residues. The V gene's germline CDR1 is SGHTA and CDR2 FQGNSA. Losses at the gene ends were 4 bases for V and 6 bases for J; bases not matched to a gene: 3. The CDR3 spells CASSSRQGANSPLHF. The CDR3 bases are TGTGCCAGCAGCTCACGACAGGGGGCTAATTCACCCCTCCACTTT.

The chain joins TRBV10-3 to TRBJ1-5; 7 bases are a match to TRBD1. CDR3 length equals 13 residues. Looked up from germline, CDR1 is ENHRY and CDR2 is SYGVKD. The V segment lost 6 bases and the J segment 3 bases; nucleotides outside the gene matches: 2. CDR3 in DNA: TGTGCCATCAGGGGACAGCCCAATCAGCCCCAGCATTTT. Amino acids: CAIRGQPNQPQHF.

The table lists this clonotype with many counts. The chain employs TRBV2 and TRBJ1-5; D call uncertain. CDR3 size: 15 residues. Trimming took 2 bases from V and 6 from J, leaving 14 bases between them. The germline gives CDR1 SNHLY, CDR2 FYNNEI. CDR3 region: CASSEQDPNGQPQHF. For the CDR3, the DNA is TGTGCCAGCAGTGAACAGGACCCGAATGGTCAGCCCCAGCATTTT. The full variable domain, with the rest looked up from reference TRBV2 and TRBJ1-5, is EPEVTQTPSHQVTQMGQEVILRCVPISNHLYFYWYRQILGQKVEFLVSFYNNEISEKSEIFDDQFSVERPDGSNFTLKIRSTKLEDSAMYFCASSEQDPNGQPQHFGDGTRLSIL.

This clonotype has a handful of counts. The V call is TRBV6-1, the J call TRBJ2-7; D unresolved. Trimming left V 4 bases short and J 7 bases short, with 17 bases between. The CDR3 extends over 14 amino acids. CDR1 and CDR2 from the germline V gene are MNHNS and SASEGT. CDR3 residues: CASSGFGRSREQYF. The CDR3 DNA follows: TGTGCCAGCAGTGGGTTTGGGCGGTCCAGGGAGCAGTACTTC.

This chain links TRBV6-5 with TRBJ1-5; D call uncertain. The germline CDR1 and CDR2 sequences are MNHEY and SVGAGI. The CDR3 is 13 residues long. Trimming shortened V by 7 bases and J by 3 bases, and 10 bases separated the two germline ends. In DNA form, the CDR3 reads TGTGCCAGCAAAGGCGGCCTCAATCAGCCCCAGCATTTT. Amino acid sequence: CASKGGLNQPQHF.

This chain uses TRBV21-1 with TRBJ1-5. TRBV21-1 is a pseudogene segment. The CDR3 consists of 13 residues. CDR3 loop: CASRLQRDQPQHF. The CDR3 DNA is TGTGCCAGCAGGCTACAGCGGGATCAGCCCCAGCATTTT.

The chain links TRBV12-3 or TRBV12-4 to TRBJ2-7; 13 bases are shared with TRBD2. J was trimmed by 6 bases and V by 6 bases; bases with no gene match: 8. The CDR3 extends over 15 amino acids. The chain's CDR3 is CASRPGLAGVSEQYF. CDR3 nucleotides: TGTGCCAGCAGACCCGGACTAGCGGGAGTTAGCGAGCAGTACTTC.

The chain's CDR3 is CASRPWRLRNTEAFF. The CDR3 nucleotides read TGTGCCAGCAGGCCGTGGAGGCTAAGGAACACTGAAGCTTTCTTT. This sequence joins TRBV12-3 or TRBV12-4 and TRBJ1-1; no firm D call. The CDR3 contains 15 residues. V was clipped by 6 bases and J by 1 base, with 15 bases between them.

The CDR3 spells CASSFTGKETQYF. In nucleotides, the CDR3 is TGTGCCAGCAGCTTCACAGGGAAGGAGACCCAGTACTTC. This sequence joins TRBV7-9 and TRBJ2-5, with D perhaps TRBD1 (6 bases). V lost 3 bases and J 5 bases, leaving 10 bases between the germline ends. The V gene's germline CDR1 is SEHNR and CDR2 FQNEAQ (reference sequence). CDR3 size: 13 residues.

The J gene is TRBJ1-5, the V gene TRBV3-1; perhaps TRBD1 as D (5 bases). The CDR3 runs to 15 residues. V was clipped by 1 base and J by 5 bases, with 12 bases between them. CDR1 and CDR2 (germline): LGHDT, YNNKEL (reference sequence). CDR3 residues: CASSQGAGGYQPQHF. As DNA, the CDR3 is TGTGCCAGCAGCCAAGGTGCCGGGGGTTATCAGCCCCAGCATTTT.

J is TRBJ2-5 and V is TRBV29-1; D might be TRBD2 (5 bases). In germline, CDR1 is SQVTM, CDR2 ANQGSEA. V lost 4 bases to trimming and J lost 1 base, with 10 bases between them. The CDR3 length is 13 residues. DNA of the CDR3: TGCAGCGTTGGGGCGGGCGGCCAAGAGACCCAGTACTTC. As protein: CSVGAGGQETQYF.